The entry below describes one TCR beta chain. Its antigen is as yet unknown. The CDR3 totals 15 residues. Trimming removed 0 bases at V and 4 bases at J, with 10 bases between. Germline assignment: CDR1 LNHDA and CDR2 SQIVND (reference sequence). This sample is part of a study of T cell responses to AZD1222 COVID-19 vaccine. Turning to the study itself: Second-dose recipients at about 4 or about 12 weeks were treated as one pooled group. The study's findings and limits: Clonal diversity was possibly underestimated, and white British individuals and females predominated among donors. Following two doses of AZD1222, Spike-specific TCR breadth and depth rose. Regions left unmutated in variants are reportedly the target of nearly half of spike-specific TCRs.

TCRdb keeps only in-frame clones here, not all; method: immunoSEQ multiplex PCR. The table records around 150,000 clones, around 94% of them present only once. The chain recombines TRBV19 with TRBJ1-3; TRBD1 is a possible D gene (6 bases). Sequences were derived from peripheral blood, sampled on day 0 of AZD1222 vaccination. This sequence originates from an adult in good health. The CDR3 is CASSIERDKGNTIYF. The CDR3 DNA sequence: TGTGCCAGTAGTATAGAACGGGACAAAGGAAACACCATATATTTT.